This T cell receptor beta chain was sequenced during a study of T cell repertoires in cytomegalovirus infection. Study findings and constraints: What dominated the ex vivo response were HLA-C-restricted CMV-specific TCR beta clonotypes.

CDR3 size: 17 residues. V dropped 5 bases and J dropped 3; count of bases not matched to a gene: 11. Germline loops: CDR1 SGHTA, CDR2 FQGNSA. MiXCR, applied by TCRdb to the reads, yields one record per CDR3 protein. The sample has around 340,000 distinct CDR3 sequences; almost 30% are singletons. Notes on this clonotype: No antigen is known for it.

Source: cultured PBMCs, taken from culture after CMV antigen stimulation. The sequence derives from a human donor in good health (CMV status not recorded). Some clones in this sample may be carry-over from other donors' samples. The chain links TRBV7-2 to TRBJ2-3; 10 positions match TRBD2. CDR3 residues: CASSLASGRGLTDTQYF. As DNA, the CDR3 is TGTGCCAGCAGCCTCGCTAGCGGGAGAGGTTTGACAGATACGCAGTATTTT.